This T cell receptor beta chain was captured by sequencing in a study of PD-1 blockade in classical Hodgkin lymphoma. Study-wide findings and caveats: TCR diversity at baseline was reported to be reduced in newly diagnosed patients relative to healthy donors. Significant TCR diversity gains by C4D1 occurred in CD4+ but not CD8+ cells. Complete responders started with a diversity level that resembled newly diagnosed patients at baseline.

TCRdb's copy holds only in-frame clones and misses some; the assay was immunoSEQ multiplex PCR. This sample carries around 13,000 clones, more than 75% of them seen once, and the ten largest clones take about 40%. Of note for this clone: Its antigen is undetermined.

The ends were cut back, 7 bases at V and 8 bases at J, with 17 bases in the middle. The CDR3 is 14 amino acids. Per the germline V gene, CDR1 is MNHNS and CDR2 is SASEGT. Each patient's relapse followed autologous stem cell transplantation, and brentuximab vedotin exposure varied. The sequence was collected from a human donor with classical Hodgkin lymphoma. The V gene is TRBV6-1, the J gene TRBJ1-4; perhaps TRBD1 as D (5 bases). Specimen: peripheral blood mononuclear cells (PBMCs), collected at baseline. In DNA form, the CDR3 reads TGTGCCAGCACCGAGGGAGGGGTCGACGAAAAACTGTTTTTT. Translating gives CASTEGGVDEKLFF.